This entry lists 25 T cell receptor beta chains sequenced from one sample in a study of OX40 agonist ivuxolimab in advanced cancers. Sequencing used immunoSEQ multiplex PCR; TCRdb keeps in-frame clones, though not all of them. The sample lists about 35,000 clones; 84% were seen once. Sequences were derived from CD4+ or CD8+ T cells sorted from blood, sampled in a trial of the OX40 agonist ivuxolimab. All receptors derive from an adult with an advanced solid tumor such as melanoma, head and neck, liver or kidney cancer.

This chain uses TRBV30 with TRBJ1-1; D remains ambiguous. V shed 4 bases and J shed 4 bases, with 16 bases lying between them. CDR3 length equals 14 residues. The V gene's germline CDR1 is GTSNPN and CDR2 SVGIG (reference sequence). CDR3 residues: CAWNSDRSGTEAFF. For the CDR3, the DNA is TGTGCCTGGAACTCAGACCGATCGGGCACTGAAGCTTTCTTT.

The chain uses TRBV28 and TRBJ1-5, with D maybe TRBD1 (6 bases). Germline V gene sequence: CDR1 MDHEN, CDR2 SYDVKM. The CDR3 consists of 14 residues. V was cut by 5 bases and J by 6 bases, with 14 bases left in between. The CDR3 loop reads CASSGGGGIQPQHF. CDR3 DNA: TGTGCCAGCAGTGGGGGCGGGGGAATTCAGCCCCAGCATTTT.

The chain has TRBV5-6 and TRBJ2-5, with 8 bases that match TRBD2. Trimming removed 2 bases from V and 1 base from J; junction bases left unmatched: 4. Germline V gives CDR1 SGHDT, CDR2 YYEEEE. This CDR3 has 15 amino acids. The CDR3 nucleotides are TGTGCCAGCAGCTTTGGCGGGGGGACCCAAGAGACCCAGTACTTC. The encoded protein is CASSFGGGTQETQYF.

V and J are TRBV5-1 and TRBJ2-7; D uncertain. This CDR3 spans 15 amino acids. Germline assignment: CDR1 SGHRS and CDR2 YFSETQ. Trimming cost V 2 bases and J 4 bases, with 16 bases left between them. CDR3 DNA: TGCGCCAGCAGCTTAGTCGCAGGACCGGAATACGAGCAGTACTTC. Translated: CASSLVAGPEYEQYF.

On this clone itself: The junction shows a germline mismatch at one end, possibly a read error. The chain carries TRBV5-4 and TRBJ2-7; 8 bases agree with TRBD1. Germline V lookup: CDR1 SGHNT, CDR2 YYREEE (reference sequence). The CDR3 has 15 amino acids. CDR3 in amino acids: CASSSVAGGSHEQYF. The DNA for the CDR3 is TGTGCCAGCAGCTCGGTTGCAGGGGGCTCCCACGAGCAGTACTTC.

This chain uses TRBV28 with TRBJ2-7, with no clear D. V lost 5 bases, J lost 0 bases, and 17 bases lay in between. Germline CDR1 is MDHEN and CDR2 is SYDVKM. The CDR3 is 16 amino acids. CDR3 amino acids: CASSPPRGESSYEQYF. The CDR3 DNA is TGTGCCAGCAGTCCGCCCCGTGGTGAAAGCTCCTACGAGCAGTACTTC.

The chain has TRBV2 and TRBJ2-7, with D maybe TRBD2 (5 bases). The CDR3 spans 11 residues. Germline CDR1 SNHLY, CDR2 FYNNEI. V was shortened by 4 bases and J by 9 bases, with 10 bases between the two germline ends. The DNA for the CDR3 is TGTGCCAGCAGTGGTCCCGAGGGGCAGTACTTC. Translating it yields CASSGPEGQYF.

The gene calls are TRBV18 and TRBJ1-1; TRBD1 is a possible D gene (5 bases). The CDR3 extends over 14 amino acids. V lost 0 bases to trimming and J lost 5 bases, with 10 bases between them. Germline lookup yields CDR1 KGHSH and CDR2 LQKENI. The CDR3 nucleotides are TGTGCCAGCTCACCACCGTGGGGGAGGACTGAAGCTTTCTTT. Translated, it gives CASSPPWGRTEAFF. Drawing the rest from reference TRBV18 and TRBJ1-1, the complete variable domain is NAGVMQNPRHLVRRRGQEARLRCSPMKGHSHVYWYRQLPEEGLKFMVYLQKENIIDESGMPKERFSAEFPKEGPSILRIQQVVRGDSAAYFCASSPPWGRTEAFFGQGTRLTVV.

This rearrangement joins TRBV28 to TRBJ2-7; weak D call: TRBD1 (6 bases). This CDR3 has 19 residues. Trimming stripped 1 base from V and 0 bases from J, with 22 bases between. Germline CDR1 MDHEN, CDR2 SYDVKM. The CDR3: CASSLFGVMGRGNSYEQYF. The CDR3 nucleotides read TGTGCCAGCAGTTTATTCGGTGTCATGGGTAGGGGGAACTCCTACGAGCAGTACTTC. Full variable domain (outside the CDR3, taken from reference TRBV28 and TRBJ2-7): DVKVTQSSRYLVKRTGEKVFLECVQDMDHENMFWYRQDPGLGLRLIYFSYDVKMKEKGDIPEGYSVSREKKERFSLILESASTNQTSMYLCASSLFGVMGRGNSYEQYFGPGTRLTVT.

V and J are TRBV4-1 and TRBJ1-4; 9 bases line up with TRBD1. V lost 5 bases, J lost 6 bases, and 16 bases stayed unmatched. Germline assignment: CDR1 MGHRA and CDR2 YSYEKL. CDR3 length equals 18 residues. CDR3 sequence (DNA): TGCGCCAGCAGCAAAGCCGCGGACAGGGGTAAAGGGGATGAAAAACTGTTTTTT. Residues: CASSKAADRGKGDEKLFF.

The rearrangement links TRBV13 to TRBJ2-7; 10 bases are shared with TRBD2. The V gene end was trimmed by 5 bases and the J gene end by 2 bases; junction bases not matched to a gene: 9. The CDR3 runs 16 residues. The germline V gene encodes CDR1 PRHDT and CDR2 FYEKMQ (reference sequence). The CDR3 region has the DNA TGTGCCAGCAGCCCACGACTAGCGGGTGGGACCTACGAGCAGTACTTC. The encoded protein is CASSPRLAGGTYEQYF.

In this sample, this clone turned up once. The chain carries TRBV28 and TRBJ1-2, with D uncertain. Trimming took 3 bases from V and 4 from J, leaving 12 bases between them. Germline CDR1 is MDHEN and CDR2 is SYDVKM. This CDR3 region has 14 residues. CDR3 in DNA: TGTGCCAGCAGTTTCTTCTATTCAGGCTATGGCTACACCTTC. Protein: CASSFFYSGYGYTF.

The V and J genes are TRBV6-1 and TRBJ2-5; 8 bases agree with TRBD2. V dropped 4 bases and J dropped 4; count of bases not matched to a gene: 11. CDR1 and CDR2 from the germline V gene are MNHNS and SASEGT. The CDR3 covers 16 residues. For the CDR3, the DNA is TGTGCCAGCAGTGGACAGATCCGGGGGGGTAGAGAGACCCAGTACTTC. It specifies CASSGQIRGGRETQYF.

The CDR3, as DNA: TGTGCCACAAACACGAGGGCCCCTGGAAACACCATATATTTT. Translated: CATNTRAPGNTIYF. The chain has TRBV28 and TRBJ1-3; D not certain. The V and J ends lost 10 bases and 2 bases respectively, with 15 bases between them. This CDR3 contains 14 residues. Germline assignment: CDR1 MDHEN and CDR2 SYDVKM.

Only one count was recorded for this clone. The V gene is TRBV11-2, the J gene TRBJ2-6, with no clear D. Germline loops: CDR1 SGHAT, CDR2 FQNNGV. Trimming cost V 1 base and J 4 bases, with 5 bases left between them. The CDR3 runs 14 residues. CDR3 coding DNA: TGTGCCAGCAGCTTAGTACGGGGGGCCAACGTCCTGACTTTC. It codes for CASSLVRGANVLTF.

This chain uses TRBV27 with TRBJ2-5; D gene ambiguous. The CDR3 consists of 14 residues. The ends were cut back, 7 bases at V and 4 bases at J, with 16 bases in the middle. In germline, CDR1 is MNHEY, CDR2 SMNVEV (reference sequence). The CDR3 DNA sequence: TGTGCCAGCAAGGATCCGGCAGCAGGAGAGACCCAGTACTTC. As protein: CASKDPAAGETQYF.

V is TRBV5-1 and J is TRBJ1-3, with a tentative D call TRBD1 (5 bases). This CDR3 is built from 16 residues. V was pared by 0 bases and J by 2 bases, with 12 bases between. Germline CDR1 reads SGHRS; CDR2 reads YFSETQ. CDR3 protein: CASSLGPQGTGNTIYF. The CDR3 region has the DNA TGCGCCAGCAGCTTGGGGCCTCAGGGAACTGGAAACACCATATATTTT.

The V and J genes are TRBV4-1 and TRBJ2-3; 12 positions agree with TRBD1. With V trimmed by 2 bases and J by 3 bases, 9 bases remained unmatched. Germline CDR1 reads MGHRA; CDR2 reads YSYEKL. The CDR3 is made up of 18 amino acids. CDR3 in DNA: TGCGCCAGCAGCCAAAGGCACCTGGGACAGGGGGCGACAGATACGCAGTATTTT. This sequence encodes CASSQRHLGQGATDTQYF.

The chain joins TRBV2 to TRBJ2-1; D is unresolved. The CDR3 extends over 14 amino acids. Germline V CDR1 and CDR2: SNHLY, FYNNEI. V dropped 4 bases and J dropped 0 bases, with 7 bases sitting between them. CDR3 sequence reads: CASSGPSSYNEQFF. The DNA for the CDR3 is TGTGCCAGCAGTGGCCCGAGCTCCTACAATGAGCAGTTCTTC.

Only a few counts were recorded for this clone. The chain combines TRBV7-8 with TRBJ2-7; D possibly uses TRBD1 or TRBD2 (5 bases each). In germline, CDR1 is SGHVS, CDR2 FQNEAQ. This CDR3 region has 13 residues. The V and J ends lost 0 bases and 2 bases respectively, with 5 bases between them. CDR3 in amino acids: CASSLAGAYEQYF. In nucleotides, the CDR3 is TGTGCCAGCAGCTTAGCGGGGGCCTACGAGCAGTACTTC.

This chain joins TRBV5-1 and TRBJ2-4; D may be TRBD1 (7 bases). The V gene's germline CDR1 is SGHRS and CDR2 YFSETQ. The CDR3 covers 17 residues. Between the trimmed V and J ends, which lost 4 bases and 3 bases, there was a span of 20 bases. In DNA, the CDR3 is TGCGCCAGCAGCCTGGGCGGGACAGCGACTGACAAAAACATTCAGTACTTC. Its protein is CASSLGGTATDKNIQYF.

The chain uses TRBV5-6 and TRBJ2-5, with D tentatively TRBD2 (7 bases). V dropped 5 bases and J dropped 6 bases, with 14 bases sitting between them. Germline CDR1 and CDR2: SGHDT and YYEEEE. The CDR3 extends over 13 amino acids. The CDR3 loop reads CASSPRGAKTQYF. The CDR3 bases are TGTGCCAGCAGTCCCCGGGGGGCTAAGACCCAGTACTTC.

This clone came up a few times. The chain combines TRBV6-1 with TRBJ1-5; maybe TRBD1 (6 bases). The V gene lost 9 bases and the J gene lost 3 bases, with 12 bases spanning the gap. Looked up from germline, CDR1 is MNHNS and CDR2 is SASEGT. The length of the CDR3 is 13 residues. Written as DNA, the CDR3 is TGTGCCAGTAGACAGGTCAACAATCAGCCCCAGCATTTT. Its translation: CASRQVNNQPQHF.

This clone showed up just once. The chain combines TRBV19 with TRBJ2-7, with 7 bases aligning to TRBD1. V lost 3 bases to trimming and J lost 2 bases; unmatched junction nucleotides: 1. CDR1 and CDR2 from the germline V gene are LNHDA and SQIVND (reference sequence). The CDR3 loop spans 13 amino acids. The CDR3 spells CASSMQGAYEQYF. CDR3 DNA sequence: TGTGCCAGTAGTATGCAGGGGGCCTACGAGCAGTACTTC.

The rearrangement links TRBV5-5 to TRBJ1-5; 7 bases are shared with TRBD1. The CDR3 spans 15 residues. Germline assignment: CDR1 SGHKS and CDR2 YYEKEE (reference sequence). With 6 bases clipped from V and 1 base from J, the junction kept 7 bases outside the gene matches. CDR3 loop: CASILGGASNQPQHF. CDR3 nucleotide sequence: TGTGCCAGCATCCTAGGGGGCGCAAGCAATCAGCCCCAGCATTTT.